The 15 T cell receptor delta chains below were found in one sample sequenced in a study of gamma-delta chains in newborns, infants, children. TCRdb fed the reads to CATT. The data hold 3,500 to 4,500 delta-chain clones, with roughly 40% observed a single time. The sample was blood, taken at week 6. The receptors were sampled from a child who was a newborn, infant or young child, either healthy, febrile or measles-vaccinated (not recorded which).

Here the CDR3 reads CACDILGEALTAQLFF. In nucleotides, the CDR3 is TGTGCCTGTGACATACTGGGGGAAGCTTTGACAGCACAACTCTTCTTT. The gene calls are TRDV2 and TRDJ2; 9 positions match TRDD3. CDR3 length: 16 amino acids. With V trimmed by 2 bases and J by 0 bases, 3 bases remained unmatched. Per the germline V gene, CDR1 is GEAIGNYY and CDR2 is EKD.

Comment on this clone: A read error may be the cause here, since a much bigger clone is one base away. The sample contains more than one DNA sequence encoding this CDR3. The chain uses TRDV2 and TRDJ3, with 10 nucleotides matching TRDD3. Looked up from germline, CDR1 is GEAIGNYY and CDR2 is EKD. This CDR3 region has 20 residues. Here the CDR3 DNA reads TGCGCCTGTGACACCGTACTGGGGGATCCAAACTCCTGGGACACCCGACAGATGTTTTTC. Amino acids: CACDTVLGDPNSWDTRQMFF.

The rearrangement joins TRDV1 to TRDJ1; 13 nucleotides line up with TRDD3. CDR1 TSWWSYY and CDR2 QGS come from the germline V gene. V lost 1 base to trimming and J lost 3 bases; unmatched junction nucleotides: 20. This CDR3 region has 22 residues. This chain's CDR3 is CALGEPFRGYHATGGYADKLIF. Written as DNA, the CDR3 is TGTGCTCTTGGGGAACCGTTCCGTGGCTATCACGCGACTGGGGGATACGCCGATAAACTCATCTTT.

Details on this clone: This is likely an artifact of a read error, given a far larger clone one base away. Other DNA sequences from this sample encode an identical CDR3 as well. The V call is TRDV2, the J call TRDJ3; TRDD3 matches at 7 bases. Germline V gene sequence: CDR1 GEAIGNYY, CDR2 EKD. The CDR3 runs to 17 residues. The CDR3: CACDTWGSSWDTRQMFF. CDR3 bases: TGTGCCTGTGACACCTGGGGGAGCTCCTGGGACACCCGACAAATGTTTTTC.

Remarks on this clone: A much larger clonotype is one base distant, so this may be a read error. This same CDR3 is encoded by further DNA sequences in the sample. The V gene is TRDV2, the J gene TRDJ1; 8 bases line up with TRDD3. The CDR3 contains 16 residues. V gave up 6 bases and J gave up 0 bases; unmatched junction bases: 11. Germline loops: CDR1 GEAIGNYY, CDR2 EKD. The CDR3 spells CACFLTGGQNTDKLIF. The CDR3 region has the DNA TGTGCCTGTTTTCTTACTGGGGGCCAGAACACCGATAAACTCATCTTT.

This clone was seen more than once but under ten times. The rearrangement uses TRDV1 and TRDJ1; TRDD3 agrees at 8 bases. The CDR3 contains 22 residues. The V gene's germline CDR1 is TSWWSYY and CDR2 QGS. V shed 2 bases, J shed 0 bases, and the junction held 23 bases outside the gene matches. The DNA for the CDR3 is TGTGCTCTTGGGGAAACTACCCTAGTCGTGGGGGATTCTTTAACGTACACCGATAAACTCATCTTT. It codes for CALGETTLVVGDSLTYTDKLIF.

This clone is classed as large. At the DNA level, this CDR3 is encoded by other sequences in the same sample as well. The J gene is TRDJ1, the V gene TRDV2, with TRDD3 matching 10 bases. CDR3 length equals 18 residues. The trim removed 3 bases at V and 1 base at J, leaving 13 bases unmatched. The germline V gene has CDR1 GEAIGNYY and CDR2 EKD. The CDR3 bases are TGTGCCTGTGACTTCCTTGGGGGATACCGGGTCGGCACCGATAAACTCATCTTT. This sequence encodes CACDFLGGYRVGTDKLIF.

This clone is termed large (0.1 to 1%). The V and J genes are TRDV1 and TRDJ1, with 11 bases lining up with TRDD3. V trimming: 0 bases; J trimming: 2 bases; junction bases outside the gene matches: 11. In germline, CDR1 is TSWWSYY, CDR2 QGS. CDR3 length equals 19 residues. CDR3 sequence: CALGELSYWGIKGTDKLIF. The CDR3 DNA follows: TGTGCTCTTGGGGAACTTTCGTACTGGGGGATAAAGGGTACCGATAAACTCATCTTT.

This clone rates as medium-sized. The chain carries TRDV1 and TRDJ1, with no clear D. Germline V lookup: CDR1 TSWWSYY, CDR2 QGS. This CDR3 is built from 17 residues. V gave up 3 bases and J gave up 2 bases, with 19 bases separating them. The CDR3 DNA is TGTGCTCTTGGGGACGCGCGTGTGACCCCTTGGACCGATAAACTCATCTTT. It translates to CALGDARVTPWTDKLIF.

This sequence joins TRDV1 and TRDJ1, with TRDD3 identical over 13 bases. The CDR3 consists of 26 residues. In germline, CDR1 is TSWWSYY, CDR2 QGS. Trimming at V came to 1 base and at J to 0 bases, leaving 29 bases not matched to a gene. CDR3 sequence (DNA): TGTGCTCTTGGGGAACCCCTCCTTCCTACTTCCCCTTCTACTGGGGGATACGCCCTGTACACCGATAAACTCATCTTT. Translating gives CALGEPLLPTSPSTGGYALYTDKLIF.

About this clone itself: Just one base apart from a much larger clone, this may be a read error. This rearrangement joins TRDV2 to TRDJ1, with TRDD3 matching 10 bases. The CDR3 consists of 14 residues. Trimming took 3 bases from V and 8 from J; bases not matched to a gene: 8. From germline, CDR1 is GEAIGNYY and CDR2 EKD. The CDR3 region has the DNA TGTGCCTGTGACCCGGCGGGGGATACGCGCAAACTCATCTTT. It translates to CACDPAGDTRKLIF.

On this clone itself: The junction departs from germline at one end; a sequencing error may be responsible. The identical CDR3 is also encoded by other nucleotide sequences in the sample. This sequence joins TRDV2 and TRDJ3; 10 bases agree with TRDD3. CDR3 size: 22 residues. CDR1 GEAIGNYY and CDR2 EKD come from the germline V gene. CDR3 region: CACDLYTAWGILASWDTRQMFF. In nucleotides, the CDR3 is TGCGCCTGTGACCTCTACACTGCTTGGGGGATACTAGCGTCCTGGGACACCCGACAGATGTTTTTC.

Within the sample, this clone is medium-sized. V and J are TRDV1 and TRDJ1; TRDD3 agrees at 7 bases. Germline CDR1 TSWWSYY, CDR2 QGS. This CDR3 region has 19 residues. V was pared by 2 bases and J by 0 bases, with 15 bases of the junction left unmatched. In nucleotides, the CDR3 is TGTGCTCTTGGGGAATTCTTGGGGGACCCCTTAACGTACACCGATAAACTCATCTTT. Translating gives CALGEFLGDPLTYTDKLIF.

On this clone: The germline gene is not matched at one end of the junction; a read error may be the cause. This rearrangement joins TRDV3 to TRDJ1, with D possibly being TRDD3 (6 bases). Germline values: CDR1 TVYSNPD, CDR2 GDNSRS (reference sequence). CDR3 size: 17 residues. CDR3 in amino acids: CAFLVPLPYWVTDKLTF. The CDR3 DNA reads as TGTGCCTTTCTGGTCCCCCTGCCGTACTGGGTCACCGATAAACTCACCTTT.

This clone was seen a handful of times. The chain carries TRDV2 and TRDJ2, with 8 bases lining up with TRDD3. Germline CDR1 reads GEAIGNYY; CDR2 reads EKD. Trimming removed 3 bases from V and 7 bases from J; junction bases left unmatched: 9. The CDR3 has 15 amino acids. CDR3 in DNA: TGTGCCTGTGACCGACTGGGGGTCTCCCTAGCACAACTCTTCTTT. Translation gives CACDRLGVSLAQLFF.